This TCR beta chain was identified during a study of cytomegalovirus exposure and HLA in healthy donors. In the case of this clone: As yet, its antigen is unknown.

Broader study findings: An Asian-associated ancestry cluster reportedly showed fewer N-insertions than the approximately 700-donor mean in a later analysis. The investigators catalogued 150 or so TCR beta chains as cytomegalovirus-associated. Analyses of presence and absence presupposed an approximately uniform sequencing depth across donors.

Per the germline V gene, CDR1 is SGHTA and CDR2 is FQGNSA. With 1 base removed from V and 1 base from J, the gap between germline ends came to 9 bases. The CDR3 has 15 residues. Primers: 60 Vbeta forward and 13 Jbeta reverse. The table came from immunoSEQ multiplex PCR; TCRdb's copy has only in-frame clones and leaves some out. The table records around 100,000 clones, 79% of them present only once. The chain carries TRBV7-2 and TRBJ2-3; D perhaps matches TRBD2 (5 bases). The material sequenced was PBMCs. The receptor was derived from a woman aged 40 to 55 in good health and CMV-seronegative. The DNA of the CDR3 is TGTGCCAGCAGCTTAGATCTGGGAGGCACAGATACGCAGTATTTT. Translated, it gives CASSLDLGGTDTQYF.